Shown below are 23 T cell receptor beta chains from a single sample sequenced in a study of cytomegalovirus exposure and HLA in healthy donors. The PCR made use of 60 Vbeta and 13 Jbeta primers. The assay was immunoSEQ multiplex PCR, and TCRdb's table has in-frame clones only and misses some. The sample carries over 150,000 clones, approximately 79% recorded once. Sequenced: PBMCs. The origin of the receptors is a man aged 55 to 69 in good health and CMV-seronegative.

The V call is TRBV25-1, the J call TRBJ2-7; TRBD2 matches at 15 bases. Germline V CDR1 and CDR2: MGHDK, SYGVNS. With 5 bases clipped from V and 5 bases from J, the junction kept 7 bases outside the gene matches. This CDR3 spans 16 amino acids. CDR3 amino acids: CASSSPGLAGGNEQYF. The CDR3 DNA reads TGTGCCAGCAGTTCCCCTGGACTAGCGGGGGGGAACGAGCAGTACTTC.

CDR3 nucleotide sequence: TGTGCCAGTAGGACTAGCGGGGGGGAGCAGTACTTC. Amino acid sequence: CASRTSGGEQYF. The chain joins TRBV27 to TRBJ2-5; TRBD2 matches 15 bases. CDR3 length: 12 residues. Germline CDR1 reads MNHEY; CDR2 reads SMNVEV (reference sequence). The trim removed 9 bases at V and 11 bases at J, leaving 4 bases unmatched.

This chain uses TRBV5-1 with TRBJ2-5; possible D gene TRBD2, 5 bases. The germline V gene encodes CDR1 SGHRS and CDR2 YFSETQ. V was trimmed by 7 bases and J by 4 bases, leaving 23 bases between them. This CDR3 has 16 residues. DNA of the CDR3: TGCGCCAGCCGATCCGATCCAGGAGGTGAGGGAGAGACCCAGTACTTC. Translation gives CASRSDPGGEGETQYF.

The J gene is TRBJ2-7, the V gene TRBV7-9; D gene ambiguous. This CDR3 has 15 residues. Trimming removed 1 base at V and 0 bases at J, with 10 bases between. The germline gives CDR1 SEHNR, CDR2 FQNEAQ (reference sequence). The CDR3 reads CASSLVNRSSYEQYF. CDR3 DNA: TGTGCCAGCAGCTTAGTAAACAGATCCTCCTACGAGCAGTACTTC. The variable domain in full, with the rest retrieved from reference TRBV7-9 and TRBJ2-7, is DTGVSQNPRHKITKRGQNVTFRCDPISEHNRLYWYRQTLGQGPEFLTYFQNEAQLEKSRLLSDRFSAERPKGSFSTLEIQRTEQGDSAMYLCASSLVNRSSYEQYFGPGTRLTVT.

With regard to this clone: Other nucleotide sequences in the sample specify the same CDR3. V and J are TRBV11-2 and TRBJ2-7; 8 nucleotides line up with TRBD2. J gave up 2 bases and V 5 bases, and 8 bases lay outside the gene matches. Germline lookup yields CDR1 SGHAT and CDR2 FQNNGV. The CDR3 is 15 residues long. This CDR3 reads CASSPRTSSTYEQYF. CDR3 sequence (DNA): TGTGCCAGCAGCCCCAGGACTAGCTCGACCTACGAGCAGTACTTC.

The chain combines TRBV9 with TRBJ1-6; possible D gene TRBD1, 5 bases. Per the germline V gene, CDR1 is SGDLS and CDR2 is YYNGEE. There are 14 residues in the CDR3. V lost 0 bases and J lost 9, with 10 bases in between. In DNA form, the CDR3 reads TGTGCCAGCAGCGTAGCTACGGGGGGTTCACCCCTCCACTTT. Its protein product is CASSVATGGSPLHF.

The rearrangement joins TRBV28 to TRBJ2-3; 8 bases are a match to TRBD2. The length of the CDR3 is 14 residues. CDR1 and CDR2 from the germline V gene are MDHEN and SYDVKM. Trimming cost V 1 base and J 9 bases; bases outside gene matches: 6. Here the CDR3 DNA reads TGTGCCAGCAGTTTATTTTCGACTAGCGAGACGCAGTATTTT. This codes for CASSLFSTSETQYF.

This chain links TRBV6-1 with TRBJ1-5; D gene unclear. With 0 bases removed from V and 2 bases from J, the gap between germline ends came to 11 bases. Germline V CDR1 and CDR2: MNHNS, SASEGT. The CDR3 covers 16 residues. DNA of the CDR3: TGTGCCAGCAGTGAAGCATGGGGAGACGGCAATCAGCCCCAGCATTTT. Its translation is CASSEAWGDGNQPQHF.

V is TRBV6-5 and J is TRBJ2-5; 11 nucleotides line up with TRBD1. The V segment lost 1 base and the J segment 5 bases; nucleotides outside the gene matches: 6. Germline-derived CDR1 and CDR2 are MNHEY and SVGAGI. This CDR3 has 16 residues. CDR3 region: CASSYCPGTGGETQYF. The CDR3 coding sequence is TGTGCCAGCAGTTACTGCCCCGGGACAGGGGGGGAGACCCAGTACTTC.

The chain links TRBV28 to TRBJ2-5, with 11 bases identical to TRBD2. Germline CDR1 reads MDHEN; CDR2 reads SYDVKM. Losses at the gene ends were 10 bases for V and 4 bases for J; bases not matched to a gene: 8. The CDR3 extends over 14 amino acids. The CDR3 region is CATNPGTSGETQYF. For the CDR3, the DNA is TGTGCCACCAACCCCGGGACTAGCGGAGAGACCCAGTACTTC.

The CDR3 sequence: CASSQAGLGGQTQYF. The CDR3 DNA is TGCGCCAGCAGCCAAGCGGGACTAGGGGGACAGACCCAGTACTTC. The chain recombines TRBV4-3 with TRBJ2-5, with TRBD2 matching 8 bases. V was pared by 1 base and J by 6 bases, with 7 bases of the junction left unmatched. The CDR3 totals 15 residues. Germline-derived CDR1 and CDR2 are LGHNA and YSLEER.

This rearrangement joins TRBV28 to TRBJ2-3; 7 bases line up with TRBD2. Trimming cost V 7 bases and J 3 bases; bases outside gene matches: 7. Germline CDR1 and CDR2: MDHEN and SYDVKM. The CDR3 spans 14 residues. The CDR3 region is CASTRGGKTDTQYF. The DNA for the CDR3 is TGTGCCAGCACTCGGGGAGGGAAAACAGATACGCAGTATTTT.

The CDR3 sequence: CAWSGTRVSRYEQYF. For the CDR3, the DNA is TGTGCCTGGAGTGGGACTAGGGTTAGCCGTTACGAGCAGTACTTC. The chain recombines TRBV30 with TRBJ2-7, with TRBD2 matching over 7 bases. From germline, CDR1 is GTSNPN and CDR2 SVGIG (reference sequence). The CDR3 sequence is 15 residues long. V trimming: 1 base; J trimming: 4 bases; junction bases outside the gene matches: 10.

The gene calls are TRBV6-1 and TRBJ2-7; 7 bases align to TRBD1. Germline V gene sequence: CDR1 MNHNS, CDR2 SASEGT. V lost 6 bases to trimming and J lost 6 bases; unmatched junction nucleotides: 11. The CDR3 spans 14 residues. The CDR3 loop is CASRGETTGREQYF. The CDR3, as DNA: TGTGCCAGCAGGGGGGAGACGACAGGGCGCGAGCAGTACTTC.

This clone has just a few counts. The chain employs TRBV27 and TRBJ2-7; possible D gene TRBD2, 7 bases. The CDR3 extends over 14 amino acids. V shed 4 bases and J shed 6 bases, with 16 bases lying between them. The germline CDR1 and CDR2 sequences are MNHEY and SMNVEV (reference sequence). The CDR3 loop is CASSSGRGAGEQYF. In nucleotides, the CDR3 is TGTGCCAGCAGTTCCGGTCGGGGGGCTGGCGAGCAGTACTTC.

Details on this clone: The junction does not match germline at one end; this may be a read error. The chain employs TRBV11-3 and TRBJ2-7; 10 nucleotides line up with TRBD2. The CDR3 runs 14 residues. Germline CDR1 is SGHNT and CDR2 is YENEEA. The CDR3 sequence is CASSIAGGSYGQYF. CDR3 in DNA: TGTGCCAGCAGCATAGCGGGAGGCTCCTACGGGCAGTACTTC.

V and J are TRBV10-3 and TRBJ2-7; TRBD1 agrees at 10 bases. The V gene end was trimmed by 6 bases and the J gene end by 3 bases; junction bases not matched to a gene: 5. The CDR3 sequence is 14 residues long. CDR1 ENHRY and CDR2 SYGVKD come from the germline V gene. This CDR3 is CAIRGDRGSYEQYF. Here the CDR3 DNA reads TGTGCCATCAGAGGGGACAGGGGCAGCTACGAGCAGTACTTC.

This clone was counted a single time. J is TRBJ1-3 and V is TRBV7-9, with TRBD1 matching over 7 bases. CDR1 and CDR2 from the germline V gene are SEHNR and FQNEAQ (reference sequence). The CDR3 length is 15 residues. V lost 5 bases, J lost 0 bases, and 4 bases stayed unmatched. The CDR3 protein is CASSLQGFSGNTIYF. The CDR3 nucleotides read TGTGCCAGCAGCCTACAGGGGTTCTCTGGAAACACCATATATTTT.

The chain joins TRBV11-3 to TRBJ2-3, with 7 bases lining up with TRBD2. With 5 bases clipped from V and 1 base from J, the junction kept 3 bases outside the gene matches. The CDR3 runs to 14 residues. CDR1 is SGHNT and CDR2 is YENEEA in the germline V gene. DNA of the CDR3: TGTGCCAGCAGCCCTACTAGCGGCACAGATACGCAGTATTTT. This gives the protein CASSPTSGTDTQYF.

The chain carries TRBV10-3 and TRBJ1-2; 8 bases agree with TRBD1. Germline loops: CDR1 ENHRY, CDR2 SYGVKD. This CDR3 is 13 amino acids long. The junction had 4 bases not matched to a gene; V was cut back by 6 bases and J by 4 bases. The CDR3 spells CAIRDRAPYGYTF. As DNA, the CDR3 is TGTGCCATCAGGGACAGGGCCCCCTATGGCTACACCTTC.

This CDR3 is CAWSVSDLGRDTQYF. In DNA form, the CDR3 reads TGTGCCTGGAGTGTGTCTGATCTGGGGAGAGATACGCAGTATTTT. The chain is built from TRBV30 and TRBJ2-3; tentatively, D is TRBD2 (5 bases). The CDR3 length is 15 residues. The germline V gene encodes CDR1 GTSNPN and CDR2 SVGIG (reference sequence). Trimming left V 0 bases short and J 5 bases short, with 15 bases between.

The table lists this clone with a few counts. The rearrangement links TRBV18 to TRBJ2-7, with D perhaps matching TRBD2 (6 bases). The V gene's germline CDR1 is KGHSH and CDR2 LQKENI. V dropped 0 bases and J dropped 4 bases, with 22 bases sitting between them. The CDR3 has 18 amino acids. In DNA, the CDR3 is TGTGCCAGCTCACCACCGATAGCGGCAGACTCATCGCAATACGAGCAGTACTTC. This sequence encodes CASSPPIAADSSQYEQYF.

J is TRBJ1-5 and V is TRBV28, with D maybe TRBD1 (6 bases). Deletions cut 3 bases from V and 7 bases from J, with 10 bases between. CDR1 is MDHEN and CDR2 is SYDVKM in the germline V gene. The CDR3 is 13 residues long. CDR3: CASSFSDRQPQHF. The CDR3 region has the DNA TGTGCCAGCAGTTTTTCGGACAGACAGCCCCAGCATTTT.